These 14 T cell receptor beta chains came from one sample sequenced in a study of blood T cell repertoires in COVID-19. Data came from immunoSEQ multiplex PCR; TCRdb stores just in-frame clones and leaves some out. This sample has 90,000 or so clones, with roughly nine tenths found just once. The sequenced material came from peripheral blood. The receptors here all came from a woman between 65 and 79 years old with acute or convalescent COVID-19.

CDR3 protein: CASGRPGRGGYTF. CDR3 bases: TGTGCCAGCGGGAGACCAGGGAGGGGTGGCTACACCTTC. V is TRBV12-3 or TRBV12-4 and J is TRBJ1-2; D perhaps matches TRBD1 (5 bases). The V end lost 8 bases, the J end lost 7 bases, and 17 bases lay between the germline ends. The CDR3 consists of 13 residues.

This sequence joins TRBV6-5 and TRBJ1-1, with 7 bases fitting TRBD1. The V gene end was trimmed by 0 bases and the J gene end by 4 bases; junction bases not matched to a gene: 5. Germline CDR1 reads MNHEY; CDR2 reads SVGAGI. There are 15 residues in the CDR3. Written as DNA, the CDR3 is TGTGCCAGCAGTTACTCTAACAGGGGAGGCACTGAAGCTTTCTTT. Residues: CASSYSNRGGTEAFF.

CDR3 bases: TGTGCCAGCAGGAGTTACAATGAGCAGTTCTTC. This gives the protein CASRSYNEQFF. This rearrangement joins TRBV3-1 (or the pseudogene TRBV3-2) to TRBJ2-1; D is uncertain. Trimming stripped 6 bases from V and 4 bases from J, with 4 bases between. CDR1 is LGHDT and CDR2 is YNNKEL in the germline V gene (reference sequence). CDR3 length: 11 amino acids.

The V gene is TRBV6-2 or TRBV6-3, the J gene TRBJ1-4; tentative D call: TRBD1 (6 bases). Per the germline V gene, CDR1 is MNHEY and CDR2 is SVGEGT. Trimming pared 5 bases from V and 5 bases from J, leaving 12 bases between. This CDR3 contains 14 residues. In DNA, the CDR3 is TGTGCCAGCAGTAGGGGACACGGAAATGAAAAACTGTTTTTT. It specifies CASSRGHGNEKLFF.

This chain connects TRBV6-5 to TRBJ2-1; 10 bases align to TRBD1. Germline-derived CDR1 and CDR2 are MNHEY and SVGAGI. V gave up 5 bases and J gave up 5 bases; unmatched junction bases: 6. CDR3 size: 15 residues. The CDR3 nucleotides are TGTGCCAGCAGTCGACAGGGGGCGCGGGACAATGAGCAGTTCTTC. It specifies CASSRQGARDNEQFF.

The chain has TRBV25-1 and TRBJ1-2; D call uncertain. V dropped 8 bases and J dropped 4 bases, with 8 bases sitting between them. This CDR3 is 11 amino acids long. Per germline, CDR1 MGHDK and CDR2 SYGVNS. CDR3 nucleotides: TGTGCCAGCTTGGGGAGCTATGGCTACACCTTC. Translating gives CASLGSYGYTF.

This clone occurred once. The V and J genes are TRBV3-1 (or the pseudogene TRBV3-2) and TRBJ1-3; TRBD1 is a possible D gene (5 bases). The germline gives CDR1 LGHDT, CDR2 YNNKEL (reference sequence). The CDR3 sequence is 15 residues long. Trimming stripped 0 bases from V and 2 bases from J, with 8 bases between. The CDR3, as DNA: TGTGCCAGCAGCCAAGATTGGGGGGCTGGAAACACCATATATTTT. Its protein product is CASSQDWGAGNTIYF.

The V and J genes are TRBV29-1 and TRBJ2-7; 13 positions agree with TRBD2. V was pared by 6 bases and J by 2 bases, with 4 bases of the junction left unmatched. The germline gives CDR1 SQVTM, CDR2 ANQGSEA. The CDR3 contains 14 residues. The CDR3: CSVGTSGKTYEQYF. The DNA of the CDR3 is TGCAGCGTAGGGACTAGCGGGAAAACCTACGAGCAGTACTTC.

The chain is built from TRBV6-5 and TRBJ1-5; TRBD1 agrees at 9 bases. CDR1 and CDR2 from the germline V gene are MNHEY and SVGAGI. After removal of 6 bases from V and 3 bases from J, the junction contained 3 bases not matched to a gene. This CDR3 region has 14 residues. This chain's CDR3 is CASSLQGANQPQHF. In DNA, the CDR3 is TGTGCCAGCAGCCTACAGGGGGCCAATCAGCCCCAGCATTTT.

The chain combines TRBV29-1 with TRBJ1-3; no firm D call. The V end was cut by 3 bases, the J end by 0 bases, with 12 bases between. Germline CDR1 reads SQVTM; CDR2 reads ANQGSEA. The CDR3 length is 15 residues. The CDR3 sequence is CSVEGFSYSGNTIYF. The CDR3 DNA is TGCAGCGTTGAGGGCTTTTCGTACTCTGGAAACACCATATATTTT. Using reference TRBV29-1 and TRBJ1-3 for the parts outside the CDR3, the full variable domain is SAVISQKPSRDICQRGTSLTIQCQVDSQVTMMFWYRQQPGQSLTLIATANQGSEATYESGFVIDKFPISRPNLTFSTLTVSNMSPEDSSIYLCSVEGFSYSGNTIYFGEGSWLTVV.

The V gene is TRBV20-1, the J gene TRBJ1-1; D unclear. The germline V and J ends were trimmed by 3 bases and 5 bases, with 16 bases remaining between them. The CDR3 sequence is 14 residues long. Per germline, CDR1 DFQATT and CDR2 SNEGSKA (reference sequence). The CDR3 region has the DNA TGCAGTGCTAGTAGGGAGGGCCTTGGTACTGAAGCTTTCTTT. Its translation: CSASREGLGTEAFF.

The V and J genes are TRBV6-1 and TRBJ1-6; 9 bases map to TRBD1. J was trimmed by 0 bases and V by 4 bases; bases with no gene match: 4. The CDR3 loop spans 17 amino acids. CDR1 MNHNS and CDR2 SASEGT come from the germline V gene. CDR3 DNA: TGTGCCAGCAGTGGAGCGACAGGGGGCTCCTATAATTCACCCCTCCACTTT. It translates to CASSGATGGSYNSPLHF.

The chain carries TRBV25-1 and TRBJ2-1, with D possibly TRBD2 on 6 matching bases. Trimming took 7 bases from V and 1 from J, leaving 11 bases between them. This CDR3 has 14 residues. The germline V gene has CDR1 MGHDK and CDR2 SYGVNS. CDR3: CASNAGPSYNEQFF. The CDR3 coding sequence is TGTGCCAGCAACGCGGGACCATCCTACAATGAGCAGTTCTTC.

This clone was picked up one time. The rearrangement uses TRBV5-1 and TRBJ2-5; 7 positions agree with TRBD1. This CDR3 comprises 16 residues. CDR1 is SGHRS and CDR2 is YFSETQ in the germline V gene. The trim removed 0 bases at V and 5 bases at J, leaving 10 bases unmatched. CDR3 DNA: TGCGCCAGCAGCTTGGGTACAGGGGCCGGATGGGAGACCCAGTACTTC. Its translation: CASSLGTGAGWETQYF.